This T cell receptor beta chain was captured by sequencing in a study of identical twins. TCRdb itself ran the 5' RACE reads through MiXCR, one entry per CDR3 protein. The sample consists of fewer than 550,000 distinct CDR3 sequences, roughly an eighth of them appearing once. This CDR3 has 13 residues. CDR1 and CDR2 from the germline V gene are ENHRY and SYGVKD. The V segment lost 6 bases and the J segment 5 bases; nucleotides outside the gene matches: 4. These records were also assigned to another study, of yellow fever vaccine responses in identical twins.

The V gene is TRBV10-3, the J gene TRBJ1-5; 7 nucleotides align to TRBD1. Sequenced: CD4+ T cells sorted from blood. The receptor comes from a young woman in good health. The chain's CDR3 is CAIRTGFDQPQHF. The CDR3 DNA reads TGTGCCATCAGGACAGGGTTTGATCAGCCCCAGCATTTT.